This TCR beta chain appears in the sequencing data of a study of blood T cell repertoires in COVID-19. Study as a whole: Sites across the United States, Italy and Spain contributed samples from acute and convalescent COVID-19. The cDNA or gDNA used as material had been derived from T cells, B-cell-depleted T cells, or PBMCs.

The data were produced by immunoSEQ multiplex PCR, yet TCRdb's version contains in-frame clones alone and is incomplete. The table shows 300,000 to 400,000 clones, with almost 90% occurring only once. The V segment lost 1 base and the J segment 0 bases; nucleotides outside the gene matches: 0. In germline, CDR1 is SGHRS, CDR2 YFSETQ. The CDR3 contains 16 residues. Sample: peripheral blood. V and J are TRBV5-1 and TRBJ2-1, with 11 bases identical to TRBD2. The receptor's source is a woman aged 65 to 85 with COVID-19, enrolled during active disease. The chain's CDR3 is CASSLTSGSSYNEQFF. CDR3 bases: TGCGCCAGCAGCTTGACTAGCGGGAGCTCCTACAATGAGCAGTTCTTC.